These T cell receptor beta chains were read from a single sample in a study of Ad26.COV2.S vaccination and SARS-CoV-2 variants. The method was immunoSEQ multiplex PCR; TCRdb's version includes in-frame clones alone and lacks a portion of them. The sample lists about 680,000 clones; 80% to 90% were seen once. Sequences were derived from peripheral blood, sampled in a trial of Ad26.COV2.S vaccine versus placebo. The receptors derive from a person between 18 and 65 years old who received the Ad26.COV2.S COVID-19 vaccine or a placebo. The conserved cysteine and the conserved F or W are not part of the CDR3 here. The D gene is left open where the match is weak. A row's size may be missing; if present it is once, few, many or a size class.

V	D	size	CDR3
TRBV7-9	.	.	ASSPPGLPLEQY
TRBV3-1/TRBV3-2	.	.	ASSQDVYNEQF
TRBV18	.	.	ASSITAAQETQY
TRBV28	.	once	ASRQPGQSSNQPQH
TRBV10-1	.	.	ASSEGPVNTEAF
TRBV28	.	.	ASSPMTEGLDTQY
TRBV19	.	once	ASTGLNEKLF
TRBV2	.	.	ASLPPRGYEQY
TRBV4-3	.	.	ASSQPTEGTGELF
TRBV2	TRBD1	.	ASSLGGVTEAF
TRBV19	TRBD1	.	ASSETGGGTDTQY
TRBV2	.	.	ASRNNRGGEQY
TRBV19	.	.	ASSRPGEDTQY
TRBV6-2/TRBV6-3	.	.	ASSYLGAEQY
TRBV6-5	TRBD2	once	ATGGTYEQY
TRBV11-2	TRBD1	.	ASSSGQGARNTGELF
TRBV3-1/TRBV3-2	.	.	ASSQSERTYEAF
TRBV7-9	.	.	ASSYLTRAWLY
TRBV4-1	TRBD1	.	ASSQDGGDRVL
TRBV9	TRBD2	.	ASSPGGGYEQY
TRBV5-1	TRBD2	.	ASSLVASGTFTYNEQF
TRBV5-1	TRBD1	.	ASSTLDRGSFTGELF
TRBV7-2	.	.	ASRHTFSYGYT
TRBV9	TRBD1	.	ASSVGTGPEAF
TRBV7-8	.	.	ASSLGAETEAF
TRBV3-1/TRBV3-2	.	.	ASSQEGVRRETQY
TRBV7-9	.	.	ASTSAGDTQY
TRBV10-3	TRBD1	.	AISGDRDSTEAF
TRBV5-1	.	.	ASSQGGAYNEQF
TRBV7-9	.	.	ASSLGYADTQY
TRBV11-2	TRBD2	.	ASSYTVQRERNEQY
TRBV19	.	.	ASSITGRRGETQY
TRBV9	TRBD1	.	ASSPGQGYEQY
TRBV27	.	.	ASRPREALYGYT
TRBV29-1	.	.	SVEGVEGSGTDTQY
TRBV2	.	.	ASSRGLSLETQY
TRBV5-1	.	.	ASSPEDGVNTEAF
TRBV23-1	TRBD1	.	ASSQSPTGLDTQY
TRBV6-2/TRBV6-3	.	.	ASSTQRAGEQPQH
TRBV5-4	.	once	ASSLRFTDTQY
TRBV7-9	TRBD1	.	ASSPRDSIYGYT
TRBV6-6	.	.	ASSYLVGMGSPLH
TRBV3-1/TRBV3-2	.	.	ASSQTGIEQY
TRBV4-2	.	few	ASSPGTDGGPEPQH
TRBV7-9	TRBD1	.	ASSEIRGLDEQY
TRBV20-1	.	.	SVVGPDTQY
TRBV10-1	TRBD2	.	ASSSRGGYNEQF
TRBV5-1	.	.	ASSLGGSGNTIY
TRBV24-1	TRBD1	.	ATSATGTGNTGELF
TRBV15	.	.	ATSSPSWVNTGELF
TRBV7-9	.	.	ASSLAANLQPQH
TRBV29-1	.	.	SAYLAQPYEQY
TRBV4-2	.	few	ASSQDRGGANVLT
TRBV19	.	.	ASSTGLDYGYT
TRBV20-1	.	.	SAPRETEAF
TRBV18	TRBD1	.	ASSLGTVDLYSPLH
TRBV13	.	.	ASSGEYEQF
TRBV6-6	.	.	ASSAPMAPPEQY
TRBV11-2	.	.	ASSLAGLKADTQY